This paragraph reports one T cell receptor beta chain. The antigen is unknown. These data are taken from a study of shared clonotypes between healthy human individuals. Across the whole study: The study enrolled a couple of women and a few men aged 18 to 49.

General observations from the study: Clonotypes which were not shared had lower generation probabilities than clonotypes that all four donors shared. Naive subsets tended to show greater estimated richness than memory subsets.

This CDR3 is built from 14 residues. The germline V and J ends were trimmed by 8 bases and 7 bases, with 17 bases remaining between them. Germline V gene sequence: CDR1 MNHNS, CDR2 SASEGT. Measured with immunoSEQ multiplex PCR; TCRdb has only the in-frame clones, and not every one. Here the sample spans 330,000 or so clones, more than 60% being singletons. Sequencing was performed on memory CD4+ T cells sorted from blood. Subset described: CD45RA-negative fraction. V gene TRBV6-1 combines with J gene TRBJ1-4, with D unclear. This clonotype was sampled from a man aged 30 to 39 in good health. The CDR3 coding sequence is TGTGCCAGCCGTTCGGGAGACCTTTTTGAAAAACTGTTTTTT. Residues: CASRSGDLFEKLFF.